One sample yielded the 28 T cell receptor beta chains listed below, sequenced in a study of cytomegalovirus exposure and HLA in healthy donors. Primers included in the PCR were 60 Vbeta and 13 Jbeta primers. This table comes from immunoSEQ multiplex PCR, and its TCRdb copy is limited to in-frame clones, with some not included. The data contain 140,000 to 150,000 clones, 80% of them seen just once; the ten biggest clones take up under 6%. Specimen: PBMCs. The origin of the receptors is a man between 35 and 55 years old in good health and CMV-seronegative.

CDR3 in DNA: TGTGCTAGTGGGTCAGGGGCAGGGGAACAGCCCCAGCATTTT. This translates into CASGSGAGEQPQHF. J is TRBJ1-5 and V is TRBV12-5, with D possibly TRBD1 on 6 matching bases. Germline V gene data show CDR1 as LGHNT and CDR2 as FRNRAP. V was clipped by 6 bases and J by 7 bases, with 16 bases between them. This CDR3 is built from 14 residues.

The chain couples TRBV15 to TRBJ2-1, with 8 bases fitting TRBD2. Germline-derived CDR1 and CDR2 are LNHNV and YYDKDF (reference sequence). The CDR3 runs 20 residues. V lost 1 base and J lost 3; bases outside the gene matches: 17. The CDR3: CATSRGGSLAGNLNYNEQFF. In DNA form, the CDR3 reads TGTGCCACCAGCAGAGGGGGGAGTCTAGCGGGCAACTTGAACTACAATGAGCAGTTCTTC.

The chain has TRBV12-5 and TRBJ2-5, with D perhaps TRBD1 (5 bases). The CDR3 spans 14 residues. In germline, CDR1 is LGHNT, CDR2 FRNRAP. V was cut by 3 bases and J by 1 base, with 9 bases left in between. This chain's CDR3 is CASGFQGFQETQYF. The CDR3 region has the DNA TGTGCTAGTGGTTTCCAGGGTTTCCAAGAGACCCAGTACTTC.

The chain is built from TRBV25-1 and TRBJ1-2; maybe TRBD1 (6 bases). Germline CDR1 and CDR2: MGHDK and SYGVNS. CDR3 length equals 13 residues. Trimming pared 3 bases from V and 6 bases from J, leaving 11 bases between. CDR3 residues: CASSDGQSDGYTF. The CDR3 DNA is TGTGCCAGCAGTGATGGACAGAGCGATGGCTACACCTTC.

This rearrangement joins TRBV5-4 to TRBJ2-5; D gene unclear. Trimming took off 4 bases at V and 4 bases at J, with 14 bases between the two ends. This CDR3 has 14 residues. Germline V CDR1 and CDR2: SGHNT, YYREEE (reference sequence). The CDR3 is CASSPRSLPETQYF. CDR3 bases: TGTGCCAGCAGCCCCCGGTCCTTGCCAGAGACCCAGTACTTC.

The V call is TRBV6-4, the J call TRBJ1-5; tentatively, D is TRBD1 (5 bases). Trimming pared 4 bases from V and 2 bases from J, leaving 9 bases between. The V gene's germline CDR1 is MRHNA and CDR2 SNTAGT. The CDR3 is 14 amino acids. The CDR3 sequence: CASSAREGNQPQHF. The CDR3, as DNA: TGTGCCAGCAGTGCCAGGGAGGGCAATCAGCCCCAGCATTTT.

The V call is TRBV7-2, the J call TRBJ2-3; D uncertain. Trimming shortened V by 2 bases and J by 14 bases, and 20 bases separated the two germline ends. This CDR3 spans 14 amino acids. The germline CDR1 and CDR2 sequences are SGHTA and FQGNSA. CDR3 residues: CASSLSTNSMRRYF. CDR3 bases: TGTGCCAGCAGCTTATCAACGAACTCAATGAGGCGGTATTTT.

The chain recombines TRBV2 with TRBJ1-2; D possibly corresponds to TRBD1 (6 bases). The CDR3 is 15 residues long. Trimming cost V 7 bases and J 0 bases, with 15 bases left between them. Looked up from germline, CDR1 is SNHLY and CDR2 is FYNNEI. The CDR3 sequence is CASITGKGANYGYTF. The CDR3 region has the DNA TGTGCCAGCATTACAGGGAAAGGAGCTAACTATGGCTACACCTTC.

The chain recombines TRBV18 with TRBJ2-1, with 10 bases lining up with TRBD1. The CDR3 is 14 residues long. With V trimmed by 8 bases and J by 2 bases, 3 bases remained unmatched. From germline, CDR1 is KGHSH and CDR2 LQKENI. CDR3 residues: CASLGQGAYNEQFF. CDR3 sequence (DNA): TGTGCCAGCCTTGGACAGGGGGCCTACAATGAGCAGTTCTTC. Full variable domain (rest looked up from reference TRBV18 and TRBJ2-1): NAGVMQNPRHLVRRRGQEARLRCSPMKGHSHVYWYRQLPEEGLKFMVYLQKENIIDESGMPKERFSAEFPKEGPSILRIQQVVRGDSAAYFCASLGQGAYNEQFFGPGTRLTVL.

The chain recombines TRBV7-9 with TRBJ2-7; D possibly corresponds to TRBD1 (6 bases). CDR3 size: 15 residues. The germline gives CDR1 SEHNR, CDR2 FQNEAQ (reference sequence). Trimming removed 5 bases at V and 3 bases at J, with 17 bases between. CDR3 amino acids: CASSEAGAGFYEQYF. The DNA for the CDR3 is TGTGCCAGCAGCGAGGCAGGGGCCGGCTTCTACGAGCAGTACTTC.

This clone was recorded a few times. This chain connects TRBV7-6 to TRBJ1-1, with D possibly matching TRBD1 (6 bases). Germline loops: CDR1 SGHVS, CDR2 FNYEAQ. The V gene lost 4 bases and the J gene lost 0 bases, with 12 bases spanning the gap. The CDR3 has 15 amino acids. The CDR3 region is CASSSGGLVNTEAFF. The CDR3 DNA reads as TGTGCCAGCAGCTCCGGGGGGCTGGTGAACACTGAAGCTTTCTTT.

This chain links TRBV11-2 with TRBJ1-4; 8 nucleotides agree with TRBD1. CDR3 size: 15 residues. Germline trimming cut 0 bases from V and 8 bases from J; bases unmatched to any gene: 5. The V gene's germline CDR1 is SGHAT and CDR2 FQNNGV. For the CDR3, the DNA is TGTGCCAGCAGCTTAGACAGGGGGCATGCGGAAAAACTGTTTTTT. Protein product: CASSLDRGHAEKLFF.

The gene calls are TRBV27 and TRBJ1-1; 7 positions agree with TRBD1. The ends lost 2 bases at V and 6 bases at J; junction bases unmatched: 3. Germline assignment: CDR1 MNHEY and CDR2 SMNVEV (reference sequence). The CDR3 runs to 13 residues. CDR3 in amino acids: CASSLATGAEAFF. The CDR3 DNA is TGTGCCAGCAGTTTAGCTACAGGGGCTGAAGCTTTCTTT.

The chain combines TRBV9 with TRBJ1-4; D perhaps matches TRBD1 (5 bases). With 2 bases removed from V and 12 bases from J, the gap between germline ends came to 14 bases. There are 13 residues in the CDR3. In germline, CDR1 is SGDLS, CDR2 YYNGEE. The CDR3 DNA sequence: TGTGCCAGCAGCGTCGTTCTTGGGGGGGAACTGTTTTTT. Translating it yields CASSVVLGGELFF.

This chain uses TRBV10-1 with TRBJ1-5; D not certain. V gave up 0 bases and J gave up 16 bases, with 16 bases separating them. The CDR3 runs 13 residues. CDR1 is WNHNN, CDR2 SYGVQD, per germline (reference sequence). The CDR3 reads CASSESKLAVQHF. The CDR3 DNA follows: TGCGCCAGCAGTGAGTCAAAGTTGGCAGTGCAACATTTT.

This chain joins TRBV7-9 and TRBJ1-3; perhaps TRBD1 as D (5 bases). Trimming removed 6 bases at V and 4 bases at J, with 7 bases between. Germline V gene lookup returns CDR1 SEHNR and CDR2 FQNEAQ (reference sequence). The CDR3 is 12 residues long. DNA for the CDR3: TGTGCCAGCAGTGGGGGGGGAAACACCATATATTTT. Translation gives CASSGGGNTIYF. Full variable domain (missing parts from reference TRBV7-9 and TRBJ1-3): DTGVSQNPRHKITKRGQNVTFRCDPISEHNRLYWYRQTLGQGPEFLTYFQNEAQLEKSRLLSDRFSAERPKGSFSTLEIQRTEQGDSAMYLCASSGGGNTIYFGEGSWLTVV.

The chain recombines TRBV6-1 with TRBJ2-7, with a possible D match to TRBD1 (5 bases). Trimming removed 3 bases from V and 3 bases from J, with 12 bases in between. The CDR3 runs to 14 residues. CDR1 is MNHNS, CDR2 SASEGT, per germline. The CDR3 bases are TGTGCCAGCAGTGATACAGGATCGGGCTACGAGCAGTACTTC. This translates into CASSDTGSGYEQYF.

This clone was detected only once. The rearrangement links TRBV4-1 to TRBJ1-4; perhaps TRBD1 as D (5 bases). CDR1 and CDR2 from the germline V gene are MGHRA and YSYEKL. The ends were cut back, 4 bases at V and 8 bases at J, with 14 bases in the middle. This CDR3 contains 14 residues. The CDR3 bases are TGCGCCAGCAGCCGGGGGACTCCGAACGAAAAACTGTTTTTT. Translating it yields CASSRGTPNEKLFF.

On this clone itself: The germline gene is not matched at one end of the junction; a read error may be the cause. V is TRBV20-1 and J is TRBJ2-5, with D perhaps TRBD1 (6 bases). CDR1 DFQATT and CDR2 SNEGSKA come from the germline V gene (reference sequence). This CDR3 has 11 residues. CDR3 sequence: CSASAGAPNHF. CDR3 coding DNA: TGCAGTGCTTCCGCAGGGGCCCCAAATCACTTC.

This CDR3 is CASSFRDRGPYEQYF. For the CDR3, the DNA is TGTGCCAGCAGCTTTAGGGACAGGGGTCCATACGAGCAGTACTTC. The J gene is TRBJ2-7, the V gene TRBV5-6; 10 bases fit TRBD1. Per the germline V gene, CDR1 is SGHDT and CDR2 is YYEEEE. This CDR3 has 15 residues. The V segment lost 2 bases and the J segment 4 bases; nucleotides outside the gene matches: 6. Complete variable domain (other parts from reference TRBV5-6 and TRBJ2-7): DAGVTQSPTHLIKTRGQQVTLRCSPKSGHDTVSWYQQALGQGPQFIFQYYEEEERQRGNFPDRFSGHQFPNYSSELNVNALLLGDSALYLCASSFRDRGPYEQYFGPGTRLTVT.

The chain recombines TRBV28 with TRBJ1-2, with a tentative D call TRBD1 (5 bases). This CDR3 has 13 residues. The V gene lost 5 bases and the J gene lost 8 bases, with 15 bases spanning the gap. Germline CDR1 and CDR2: MDHEN and SYDVKM. The CDR3 sequence is CASSTAGGKGYTF. Here the CDR3 DNA reads TGTGCCAGCAGTACTGCGGGGGGAAAAGGCTACACCTTC.

This rearrangement joins TRBV9 to TRBJ1-1; tentatively, D is TRBD1 (5 bases). Germline CDR1 reads SGDLS; CDR2 reads YYNGEE. The CDR3 length is 15 residues. The V gene lost 3 bases and the J gene lost 6 bases, with 18 bases spanning the gap. CDR3 coding DNA: TGTGCCAGCAGCGGGCGATGGACCCCCAGGGCTGAAGCTTTCTTT. Its translation is CASSGRWTPRAEAFF.

This chain connects TRBV19 to TRBJ2-3; 7 nucleotides match TRBD2. The length of the CDR3 is 16 residues. CDR1 LNHDA and CDR2 SQIVND come from the germline V gene (reference sequence). The V gene end was trimmed by 7 bases and the J gene end by 1 base; junction bases not matched to a gene: 11. The CDR3 spells CASTAASGAGTDTQYF. In DNA, the CDR3 is TGTGCCAGTACCGCGGCTAGCGGTGCGGGCACAGATACGCAGTATTTT.

The rearrangement uses TRBV5-1 and TRBJ1-3; D unresolved. The CDR3 runs 16 residues. V gave up 2 bases and J gave up 1 base, with 13 bases separating them. CDR1 is SGHRS, CDR2 YFSETQ, per germline. In DNA, the CDR3 is TGCGCCAGCAGCTTAGGAACCCAGGTTTCTGGAAACACCATATATTTT. It codes for CASSLGTQVSGNTIYF.

V usage is TRBV21-1 and J usage is TRBJ1-4. TRBV21-1 is annotated as a pseudogene. The length of the CDR3 is 15 residues. CDR3 nucleotides: TGTGCCAGCAGCAAAGGCAGTTTCCTAGGAGAAAAACTGTTTTTT. Protein product: CASSKGSFLGEKLFF.

The chain carries TRBV5-1 and TRBJ1-4; TRBD1 aligns across 9 bases. Germline CDR1 reads SGHRS; CDR2 reads YFSETQ. The ends lost 4 bases at V and 6 bases at J; junction bases unmatched: 7. The CDR3 is 15 residues long. The CDR3 DNA reads TGCGCCAGCAGCAGAGGACAGGGGAAAGATGAAAAACTGTTTTTT. This codes for CASSRGQGKDEKLFF.

With respect to this clone: The sample holds other DNA sequences that translate to the same CDR3. The rearrangement uses TRBV6-6 and TRBJ1-5; a weak D match, TRBD1 (5 bases). Germline values: CDR1 MNHNY, CDR2 SVGAGI (reference sequence). Trimming took 6 bases from V and 5 from J, leaving 5 bases between them. The CDR3 totals 11 residues. The CDR3 nucleotides are TGTGCCAGCAGGACAGATCAGCCCCAGCATTTT. Translated: CASRTDQPQHF.

Turning to this clone: Other DNA sequences in this specimen translate into the identical CDR3. The gene calls are TRBV5-6 and TRBJ2-7; 9 bases match TRBD1. After removal of 5 bases from V and 2 bases from J, the junction contained 5 bases not matched to a gene. CDR1 is SGHDT and CDR2 is YYEEEE in the germline V gene. The CDR3 sequence is 14 residues long. The CDR3 loop reads CASSSGTGTYEQYF. In DNA form, the CDR3 reads TGTGCCAGCAGTTCCGGGACAGGGACCTACGAGCAGTACTTC. The full variable domain, completed using reference TRBV5-6 and TRBJ2-7, is DAGVTQSPTHLIKTRGQQVTLRCSPKSGHDTVSWYQQALGQGPQFIFQYYEEEERQRGNFPDRFSGHQFPNYSSELNVNALLLGDSALYLCASSSGTGTYEQYFGPGTRLTVT.